This TCR beta chain was retrieved from a study of T cells in Graves' hyperthyroidism and ophthalmopathy. Study information: Prior to any treatment, at the point of initial diagnosis, peripheral blood was collected.

Study findings and constraints: Blood samples included most of the expanded thyroid clonotypes exceeding 0.001.

These patients, aged 18 to 65, had recently diagnosed hyperthyroidism lasting under 2 months. From RNA transcripts, TCR beta CDR3 regions were amplified. HTBI primers were employed in a first-round RT-PCR of the TCR CDR3. TCRdb processed the multiplex PCR reads anew with MiXCR; each CDR3 protein has one entry. The profile covers hundreds of thousands of distinct CDR3 sequences, with around 15% appearing a single time and roughly a tenth taken by the ten largest. V trimming: 6 bases; J trimming: 5 bases; junction bases outside the gene matches: 11. Per the germline V gene, CDR1 is MNHEY and CDR2 is SVGEGT. The CDR3 is 16 amino acids. A note on this clonotype: Its matching antigen is unknown.

Input material: blood. This TCR derives from a woman aged 18-29 years with Graves' hyperthyroidism. The chain uses TRBV6-2 or TRBV6-3 and TRBJ2-5; 11 bases line up with TRBD2. DNA of the CDR3: TGTGCCAGCAGGCTTCTAGCGGGAGGTTTCGTGGAGACCCAGTACTTC. Its protein is CASRLLAGGFVETQYF.